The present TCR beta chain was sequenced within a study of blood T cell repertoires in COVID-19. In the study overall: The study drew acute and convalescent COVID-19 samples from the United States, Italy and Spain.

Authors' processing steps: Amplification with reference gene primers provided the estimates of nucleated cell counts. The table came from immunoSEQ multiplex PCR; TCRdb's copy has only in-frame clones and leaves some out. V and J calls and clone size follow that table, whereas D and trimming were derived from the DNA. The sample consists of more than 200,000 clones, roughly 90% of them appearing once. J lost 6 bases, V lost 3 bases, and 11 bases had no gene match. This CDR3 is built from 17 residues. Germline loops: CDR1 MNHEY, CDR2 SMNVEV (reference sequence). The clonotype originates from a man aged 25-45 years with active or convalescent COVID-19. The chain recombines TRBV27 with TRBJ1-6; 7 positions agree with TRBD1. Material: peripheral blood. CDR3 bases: TGTGCCAGCAGTTTCGGCTCCCTGACAGGGAGTAATTCACCCCTCCACTTT. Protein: CASSFGSLTGSNSPLHF.